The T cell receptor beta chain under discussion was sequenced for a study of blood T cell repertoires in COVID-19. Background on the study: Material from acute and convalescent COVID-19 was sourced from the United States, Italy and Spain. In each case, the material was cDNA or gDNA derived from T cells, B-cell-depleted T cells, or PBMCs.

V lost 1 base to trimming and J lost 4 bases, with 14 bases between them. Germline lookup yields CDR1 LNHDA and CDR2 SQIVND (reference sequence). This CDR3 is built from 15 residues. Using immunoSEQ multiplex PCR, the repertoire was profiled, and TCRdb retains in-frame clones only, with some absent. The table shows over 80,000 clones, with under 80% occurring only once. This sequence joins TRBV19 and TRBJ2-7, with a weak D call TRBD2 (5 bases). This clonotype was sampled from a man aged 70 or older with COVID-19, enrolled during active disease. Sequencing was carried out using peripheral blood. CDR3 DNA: TGTGCCAGTAGTATAGTTCAAGCGGTAAATTACGAGCAGTACTTC. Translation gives CASSIVQAVNYEQYF.